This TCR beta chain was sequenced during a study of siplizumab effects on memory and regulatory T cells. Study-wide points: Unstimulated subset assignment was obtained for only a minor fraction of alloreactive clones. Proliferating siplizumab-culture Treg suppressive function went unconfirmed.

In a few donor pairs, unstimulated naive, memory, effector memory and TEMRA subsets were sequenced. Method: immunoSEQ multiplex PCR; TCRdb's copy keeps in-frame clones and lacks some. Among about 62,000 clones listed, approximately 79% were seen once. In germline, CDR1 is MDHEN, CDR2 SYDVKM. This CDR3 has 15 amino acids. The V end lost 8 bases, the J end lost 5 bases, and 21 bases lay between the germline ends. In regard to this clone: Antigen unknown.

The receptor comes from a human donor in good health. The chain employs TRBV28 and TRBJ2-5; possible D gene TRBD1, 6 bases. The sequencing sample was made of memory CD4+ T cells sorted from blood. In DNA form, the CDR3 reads TGTGCCAGCGCTCCACCCAGGGGACGTAGGGAGACCCAGTACTTC. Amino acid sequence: CASAPPRGRRETQYF.